This T cell receptor (beta chain) was documented in a study of blood T cells in healthy people across ages. A second roughly 7 to 11 cycle PCR used barcoded and J-beta primers. TCRdb re-called the 5' RACE reads through MiXCR, storing one row per CDR3 protein. The sample has about 1.4 million distinct CDR3 sequences; approximately 59% are singletons. The CDR3 spans 16 residues. CDR1 is LGHNA, CDR2 YNFKEQ, per germline. Trimming cost V 0 bases and J 5 bases, with 14 bases left between them. The receptor's source is a man between 18 and 35 years old in good health. Sequencing was performed on blood. The chain couples TRBV4-2 to TRBJ1-5; no definite D call. The CDR3, as DNA: TGTGCCAGCAGCCAAGAACGAACAGAGATGTATCAGCCCCAGCATTTT. Translating it yields CASSQERTEMYQPQHF.